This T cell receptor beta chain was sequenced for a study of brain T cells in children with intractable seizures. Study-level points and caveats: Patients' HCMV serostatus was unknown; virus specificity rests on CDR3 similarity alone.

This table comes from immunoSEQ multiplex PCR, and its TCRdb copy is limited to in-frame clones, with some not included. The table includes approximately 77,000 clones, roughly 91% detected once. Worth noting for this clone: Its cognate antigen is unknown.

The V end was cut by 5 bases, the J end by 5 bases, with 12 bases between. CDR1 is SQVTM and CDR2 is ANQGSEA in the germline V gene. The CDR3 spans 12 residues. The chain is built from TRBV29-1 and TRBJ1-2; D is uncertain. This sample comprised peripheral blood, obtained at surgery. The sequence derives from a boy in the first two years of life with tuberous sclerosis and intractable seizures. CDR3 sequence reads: CSVNPPRYGYTF. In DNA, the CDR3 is TGCAGCGTTAATCCCCCGCGATATGGCTACACCTTC.